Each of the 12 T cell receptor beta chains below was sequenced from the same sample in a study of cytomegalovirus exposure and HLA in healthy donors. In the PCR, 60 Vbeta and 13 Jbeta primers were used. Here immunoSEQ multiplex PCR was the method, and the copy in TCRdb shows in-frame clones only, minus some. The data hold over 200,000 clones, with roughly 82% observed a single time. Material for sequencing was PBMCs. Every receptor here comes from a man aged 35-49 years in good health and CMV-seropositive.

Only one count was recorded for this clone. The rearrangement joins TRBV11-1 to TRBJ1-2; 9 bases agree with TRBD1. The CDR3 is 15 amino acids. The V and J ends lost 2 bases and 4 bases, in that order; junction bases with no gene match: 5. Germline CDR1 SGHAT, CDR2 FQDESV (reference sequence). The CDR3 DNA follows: TGTGCCAGCAGCTTATACAGGGGGCTTCCCTATGGCTACACCTTC. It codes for CASSLYRGLPYGYTF.

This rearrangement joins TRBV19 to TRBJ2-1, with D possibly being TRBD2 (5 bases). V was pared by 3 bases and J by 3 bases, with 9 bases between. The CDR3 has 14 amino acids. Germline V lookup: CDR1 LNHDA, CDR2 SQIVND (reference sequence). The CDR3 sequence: CASSISSSYNEQFF. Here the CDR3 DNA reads TGTGCCAGTAGTATTTCTAGCAGCTACAATGAGCAGTTCTTC.

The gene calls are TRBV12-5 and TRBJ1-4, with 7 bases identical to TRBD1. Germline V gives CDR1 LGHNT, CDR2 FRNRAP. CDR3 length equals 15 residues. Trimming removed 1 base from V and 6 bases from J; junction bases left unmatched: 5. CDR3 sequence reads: CASGLGQGTHEKLFF. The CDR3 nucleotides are TGTGCTAGTGGTTTGGGACAGGGCACTCATGAAAAACTGTTTTTT.

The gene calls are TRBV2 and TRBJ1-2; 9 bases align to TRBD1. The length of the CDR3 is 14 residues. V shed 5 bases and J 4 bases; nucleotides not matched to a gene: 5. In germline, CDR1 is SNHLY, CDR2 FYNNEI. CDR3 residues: CASSPDRGGYGYTF. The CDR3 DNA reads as TGTGCCAGCAGTCCGGACAGGGGCGGCTATGGCTACACCTTC.

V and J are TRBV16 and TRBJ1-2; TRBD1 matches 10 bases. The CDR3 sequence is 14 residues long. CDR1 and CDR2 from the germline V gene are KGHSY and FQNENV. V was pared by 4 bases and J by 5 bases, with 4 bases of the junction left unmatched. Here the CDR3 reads CASSPGTGVYGYTF. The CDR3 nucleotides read TGTGCCAGCAGCCCGGGGACAGGGGTGTATGGCTACACCTTC.

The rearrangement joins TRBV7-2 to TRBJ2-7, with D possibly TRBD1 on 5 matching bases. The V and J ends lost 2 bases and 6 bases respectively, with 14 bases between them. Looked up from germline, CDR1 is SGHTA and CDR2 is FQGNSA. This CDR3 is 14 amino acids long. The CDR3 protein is CASSLRVRVPEQYF. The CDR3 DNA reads TGTGCCAGCAGCTTACGTGTCAGGGTACCCGAGCAGTACTTC.

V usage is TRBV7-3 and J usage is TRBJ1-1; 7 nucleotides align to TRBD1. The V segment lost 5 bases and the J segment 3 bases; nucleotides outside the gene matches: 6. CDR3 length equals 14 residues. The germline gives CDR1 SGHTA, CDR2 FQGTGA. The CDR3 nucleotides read TGTGCCAGCAGCCTCACAGGGGCGGACACTGAAGCTTTCTTT. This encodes CASSLTGADTEAFF.

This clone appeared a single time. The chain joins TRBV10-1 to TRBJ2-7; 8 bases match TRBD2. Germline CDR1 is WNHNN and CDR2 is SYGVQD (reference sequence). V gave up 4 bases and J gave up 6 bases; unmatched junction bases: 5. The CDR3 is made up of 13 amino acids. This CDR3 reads CASSASGSSEQYF. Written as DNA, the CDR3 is TGCGCCAGCAGTGCCAGCGGGAGTTCCGAGCAGTACTTC.

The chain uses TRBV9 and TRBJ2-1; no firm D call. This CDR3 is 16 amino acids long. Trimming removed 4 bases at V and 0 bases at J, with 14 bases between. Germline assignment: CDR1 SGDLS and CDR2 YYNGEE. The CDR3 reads CASSPPAVSSYNEQFF. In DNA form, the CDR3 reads TGTGCCAGCAGCCCCCCCGCGGTCAGCTCCTACAATGAGCAGTTCTTC.

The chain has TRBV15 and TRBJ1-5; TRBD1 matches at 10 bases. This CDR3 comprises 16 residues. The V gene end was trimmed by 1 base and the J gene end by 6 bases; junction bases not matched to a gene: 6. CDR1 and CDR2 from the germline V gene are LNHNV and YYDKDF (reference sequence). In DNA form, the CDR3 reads TGTGCCACCAGCAGAGGGCGGACAGGGGGGTTTCAGCCCCAGCATTTT. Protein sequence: CATSRGRTGGFQPQHF.

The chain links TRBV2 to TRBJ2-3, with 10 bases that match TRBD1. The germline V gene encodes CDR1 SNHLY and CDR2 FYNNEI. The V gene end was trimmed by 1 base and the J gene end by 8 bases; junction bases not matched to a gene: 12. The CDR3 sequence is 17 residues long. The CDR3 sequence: CASSEESRDRGWGTQYF. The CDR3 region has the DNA TGTGCCAGCAGTGAAGAGAGTCGGGACAGGGGCTGGGGTACGCAGTATTTT.

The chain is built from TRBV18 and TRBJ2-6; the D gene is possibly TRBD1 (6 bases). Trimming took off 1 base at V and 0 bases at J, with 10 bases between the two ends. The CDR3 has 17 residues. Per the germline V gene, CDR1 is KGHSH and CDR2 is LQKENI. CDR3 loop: CASSPRTDPSGANVLTF. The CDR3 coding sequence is TGTGCCAGCTCACCACGGACAGATCCCTCTGGGGCCAACGTCCTGACTTTC.